The clone carrying this T cell receptor beta chain has only a few counts. TCRdb reanalysed the 5' RACE reads using MiXCR and keeps one entry per CDR3 protein. The sample has around 70,000 distinct CDR3 sequences, around 8.7% seen once. This sample stems from a study of early T cells in non-severe SARS-CoV-2 infection. This CDR3 comprises 14 residues. The V gene's germline CDR1 is MNHEY and CDR2 SVGAGI. Trimming removed 0 bases from V and 5 bases from J, with 10 bases in between. This chain links TRBV6-5 with TRBJ1-1; D possibly corresponds to TRBD1 (5 bases). This receptor was identified in an adult who was a healthcare worker with PCR-confirmed SARS-CoV-2 infection or an uninfected control (not recorded which). Sequencing was done on a sample of whole blood. The CDR3 loop reads CASSYSGGRTEAFF. The CDR3 DNA reads as TGTGCCAGCAGTTACTCTGGGGGGAGAACTGAAGCTTTCTTT.